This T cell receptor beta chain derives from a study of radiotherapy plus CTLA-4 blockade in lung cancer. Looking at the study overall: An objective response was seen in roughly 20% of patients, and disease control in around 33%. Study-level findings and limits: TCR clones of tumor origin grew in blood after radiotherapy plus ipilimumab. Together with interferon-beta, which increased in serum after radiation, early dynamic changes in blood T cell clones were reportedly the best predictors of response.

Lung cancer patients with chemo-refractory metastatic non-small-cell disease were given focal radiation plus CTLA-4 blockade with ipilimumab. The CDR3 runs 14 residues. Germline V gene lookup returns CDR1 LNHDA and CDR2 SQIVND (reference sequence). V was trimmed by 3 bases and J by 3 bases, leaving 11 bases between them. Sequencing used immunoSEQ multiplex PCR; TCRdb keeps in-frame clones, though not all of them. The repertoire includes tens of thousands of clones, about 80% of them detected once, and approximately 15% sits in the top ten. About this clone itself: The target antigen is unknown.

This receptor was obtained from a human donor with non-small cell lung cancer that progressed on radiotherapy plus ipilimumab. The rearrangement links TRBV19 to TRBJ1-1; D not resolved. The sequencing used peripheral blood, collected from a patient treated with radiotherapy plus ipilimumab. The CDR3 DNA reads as TGTGCCAGTAGTATGTATCCGGGAGACACTGAAGCTTTCTTT. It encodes CASSMYPGDTEAFF.